These T cell receptor beta chains were read from a single sample in a study of OX40 agonist ivuxolimab in advanced cancers. The method was immunoSEQ multiplex PCR; TCRdb's version includes in-frame clones alone and lacks a portion of them. The repertoire holds 45,000 to 55,000 clones, with about four fifths as singletons. This material consisted of CD4+ or CD8+ T cells sorted from blood, taken in a trial of the OX40 agonist ivuxolimab. These receptors were collected from an adult with an advanced solid tumor such as melanoma, head and neck, liver or kidney cancer. Both conserved end residues are part of each CDR3. Each record gives: CDR3 protein, CDR3 DNA, V gene, J gene, clone size, D gene. The D gene is left open where the match is weak. Where a row states a size, it is once, few, many or the class of an expanded clone; other rows omit it.

CSVEVWQGGEKLFF	TGCAGCGTTGAAGTGTGGCAGGGTGGTGAAAAACTGTTTTTT	TRBV29-1	TRBJ1-4	-	-
CASGKQVEIGTEAFF	TGTGCTAGTGGAAAACAGGTGGAGATAGGCACTGAAGCTTTCTTT	TRBV12-5	TRBJ1-1	-	-
CASSLWANQPQHF	TGTGCCAGCAGTTTATGGGCGAATCAGCCCCAGCATTTT	TRBV27	TRBJ1-5	-	-
CASSRLAGGRDEQFF	TGTGCCAGCAGCAGACTAGCGGGGGGCCGAGATGAGCAGTTCTTC	TRBV28	TRBJ2-1	-	TRBD2
CASSFLGGNTDTQYF	TGTGCCAGCAGCTTTCTGGGCGGGAACACAGATACGCAGTATTTT	TRBV5-4	TRBJ2-3	few	-
CASSDVWGQGVGSTEAFF	TGTGCCAGCAGTGACGTCTGGGGACAGGGGGTCGGGAGCACTGAAGCTTTCTTT	TRBV6-1	TRBJ1-1	-	TRBD1
CASSLIPNYSNQPQHF	TGTGCCAGCAGCTTAATCCCCAATTACAGCAATCAGCCCCAGCATTTT	TRBV7-8	TRBJ1-5	few	-
CASSYAGDSGNTIYF	TGTGCCAGCAGTTACGCAGGGGACTCTGGAAACACCATATATTTT	TRBV6-4	TRBJ1-3	-	-
CASSPSGGGEQFF	TGTGCCAGCAGCCCTAGCGGGGGGGGTGAGCAGTTCTTC	TRBV28	TRBJ2-1	-	TRBD2
CASGKGELFF	TGTGCCAGCGGAAAAGGGGAGCTGTTTTTT	TRBV6-5	TRBJ2-2	-	-
CASSLWGTSTDTQYF	TGCGCCAGCAGCTTGTGGGGTACTAGCACAGATACGCAGTATTTT	TRBV5-1	TRBJ2-3	-	-
CASSSRGNTEAFF	TGTGCCAGCAGTTCCCGGGGGAACACTGAAGCTTTCTTT	TRBV6-5	TRBJ1-1	-	-
CASSLLENTEAFF	TGTGCCAGCAGCTTATTAGAGAACACTGAAGCTTTCTTT	TRBV7-6	TRBJ1-1	-	-
CASSLGSSGSREQYF	TGTGCCAGCAGCTTAGGGTCTAGCGGGAGTCGCGAGCAGTACTTC	TRBV11-2	TRBJ2-7	-	TRBD2
CATSRDAGAGQPQHF	TGTGCCACCAGCAGAGATGCGGGGGCGGGTCAGCCCCAGCATTTT	TRBV15	TRBJ1-5	medium-sized	-
CASSLLRGENEQFF	TGTGCCAGCAGTTTATTACGGGGGGAAAATGAGCAGTTCTTC	TRBV28	TRBJ2-1	-	TRBD2
CASSSISGPQHF	TGTGCCAGCAGCTCTATCTCCGGGCCCCAGCATTTT	TRBV7-9	TRBJ1-5	once	-
CASSYLLEPVPLHF	TGTGCCAGCAGTTACCTCCTGGAGCCTGTCCCCCTCCACTTT	TRBV6-6	TRBJ1-6	-	-
CASSLGGDRGYGYTF	TGTGCCAGCAGCTTAGGGGGTGACAGGGGCTATGGCTACACCTTC	TRBV7-9	TRBJ1-2	-	TRBD1
CASSFPGTSGSSYEQYF	TGTGCCAGCAGTTTTCCCGGGACTAGCGGGAGTTCCTACGAGCAGTACTTC	TRBV28	TRBJ2-7	-	TRBD2
CATPRPVTDTQYF	TGTGCTACTCCGAGGCCCGTCACAGATACGCAGTATTTT	TRBV25-1	TRBJ2-3	few	-
CASSVEGGANSPLHF	TGTGCCAGCAGCGTAGAGGGGGGGGCTAATTCACCCCTCCACTTT	TRBV9	TRBJ1-6	-	-
CSVEERRQRTKSGANVLTF	TGCAGCGTGGAAGAAAGGCGACAGAGGACCAAATCTGGGGCCAACGTCCTGACTTTC	TRBV29-1	TRBJ2-6	-	-
CASSEAPGVYNEQFF	TGTGCCAGCAGTGAAGCCCCAGGGGTATACAATGAGCAGTTCTTC	TRBV6-1	TRBJ2-1	-	-
CASSEGGAYNEQFF	TGTGCCAGCAGCGAGGGGGGCGCCTACAATGAGCAGTTCTTC	TRBV7-2	TRBJ2-1	-	-
CASSLLREQGYTDTQYF	TGTGCCAGCAGCCTCTTGCGGGAACAGGGCTACACAGATACGCAGTATTTT	TRBV13	TRBJ2-3	-	-
CSVEVRQILNEQFF	TGCAGCGTTGAAGTGAGACAGATACTAAATGAGCAGTTCTTC	TRBV29-1	TRBJ2-1	-	-
CASSKENRAGEQFF	TGTGCCAGCAGCAAGGAAAACAGGGCCGGTGAGCAGTTCTTC	TRBV13	TRBJ2-1	-	-
CASSWTGGFTEAFF	TGTGCCAGCAGCTGGACAGGGGGTTTCACTGAAGCTTTCTTT	TRBV5-6	TRBJ1-1	-	TRBD1
CASSLNRGEQETQYF	TGTGCCAGCAGCTTGAACAGGGGAGAGCAAGAGACCCAGTACTTC	TRBV5-5	TRBJ2-5	-	TRBD1
CSVQLAGGYNEQFF	TGCAGCGTTCAGCTAGCGGGGGGGTACAATGAGCAGTTCTTC	TRBV29-1	TRBJ2-1	-	TRBD2
CSAEWGSPQFF	TGCAGTGCCGAGTGGGGTAGCCCGCAGTTCTTC	TRBV20-1	TRBJ2-1	-	-
CSVETGQSYEQYF	TGCAGCGTTGAAACAGGACAGTCCTACGAGCAGTACTTC	TRBV29-1	TRBJ2-7	-	-
CASSIAGRTEAFF	TGTGCCAGTAGTATAGCAGGGAGGACTGAAGCTTTCTTT	TRBV19	TRBJ1-1	-	-
CASSGHQGTEAFF	TGTGCCAGCAGTGGACATCAAGGGACTGAAGCTTTCTTT	TRBV27	TRBJ1-1	once	-
CASSTPPGLAGEIWEWDEQFF	-	TRBV19	TRBJ2-1	-	-
CASSLDYGYTF	TGTGCCAGCAGCTTGGACTATGGCTACACCTTC	TRBV5-6	TRBJ1-2	once	-
CASSSYGVRGHSQPQHF	TGTGCCAGCAGTTCCTACGGTGTGCGGGGGCACTCTCAGCCCCAGCATTTT	TRBV27	TRBJ1-5	-	-
CASSPAAPVREQFF	TGTGCCAGCAGCCCCGCGGCTCCCGTTCGGGAGCAGTTCTTC	TRBV7-6	TRBJ2-1	-	-
CASSGTDRDLPYEQYF	TGTGCCAGTAGTGGGACGGACAGGGATCTCCCCTACGAGCAGTACTTC	TRBV19	TRBJ2-7	-	TRBD1
CASSLGQGAPEQYF	TGCGCCAGCAGCCTTGGACAGGGGGCCCCCGAGCAGTACTTC	TRBV4-3	TRBJ2-7	-	TRBD1
CASSPGAEQYF	TGTGCCAGCTCCCCAGGGGCCGAGCAGTACTTC	TRBV11-2	TRBJ2-7	-	-
CASTEWGPEAFF	TGTGCCAGCACCGAATGGGGCCCTGAAGCTTTCTTT	TRBV6-1	TRBJ1-1	-	-
CASSQGASSGNTIYF	TGTGCCAGCAGTCAAGGGGCCTCCTCTGGAAACACCATATATTTT	TRBV27	TRBJ1-3	-	-
CASSLADSGNTEAFF	TGTGCCAGCAGCTTAGCCGACAGTGGGAACACTGAAGCTTTCTTT	TRBV13	TRBJ1-1	once	-
CASSQALDSSLLEQYF	TGCGCCAGCAGCCAAGCACTGGACAGTTCCCTTCTCGAGCAGTACTTC	TRBV4-1	TRBJ2-7	few	-
CASSPTGPGELFF	TGTGCCAGCTCCCCAACAGGGCCCGGGGAGCTGTTTTTT	TRBV7-6	TRBJ2-2	once	-
CASSPFRGYETQYF	TGTGCCAGCAGCCCGTTCAGGGGTTATGAGACCCAGTACTTC	TRBV5-4	TRBJ2-5	-	-
CASREGLAESYEQYF	TGCGCCAGCAGAGAGGGACTAGCCGAAAGTTACGAGCAGTACTTC	TRBV4-1	TRBJ2-7	-	TRBD2
CASRTGVYQPQHF	TGTGCCAGCAGAACAGGGGTCTATCAGCCCCAGCATTTT	TRBV27	TRBJ1-5	-	TRBD1
CASNSGTGGNEQFF	TGTGCCAGCAATTCCGGGACAGGGGGCAATGAGCAGTTCTTC	TRBV27	TRBJ2-1	-	TRBD1
CASSIGHLTGELFF	TGTGCCAGTAGTATAGGGCACCTCACCGGGGAGCTGTTTTTT	TRBV19	TRBJ2-2	-	-
CASSIQDNYGYTF	TGCGCCAGCAGTATTCAGGATAACTATGGCTACACCTTC	TRBV5-1	TRBJ1-2	-	-
CASSVGTSGNEQFF	TGTGCCAGCAGCGTAGGGACTAGCGGCAATGAGCAGTTCTTC	TRBV9	TRBJ2-1	-	TRBD2